This TCR beta chain was observed in a study of T cell responses to AZD1222 COVID-19 vaccine. Profiled with immunoSEQ multiplex PCR; TCRdb holds only in-frame clones, not every one. Among just over 90,000 clones listed, 75% to 90% were seen once. This clone appeared a single time. The antigen is unknown. Pooling covered second doses at about 4 or about 12 weeks. Study-level points and caveats: Donors in the cohort were predominantly white British and more often female, and clonal diversity was possibly underestimated. Reportedly, nearly half the spike-specific TCRs target unmutated variant regions. At study baseline, merely a handful of AZD1222 recipients were seropositive.

CDR1 is LGHDT, CDR2 YNNKEL, per germline (reference sequence). Trimming removed 6 bases at V and 3 bases at J, with 9 bases between. CDR3 size: 12 residues. This chain joins TRBV3-1 (or the pseudogene TRBV3-2) and TRBJ2-7; perhaps TRBD1 as D (5 bases). The source of this sequence is an adult who received the AZD1222 COVID-19 vaccine. Here the sequenced sample was peripheral blood, taken 28 days after the second AZD1222 dose. CDR3 sequence: CASRGLNYEQYF. CDR3 bases: TGTGCCAGCAGGGGGCTTAACTACGAGCAGTACTTC.